Following are 8 T cell receptor beta chains from one sample sequenced in a study of shared clonotypes between healthy human individuals. Terminally differentiated effector memory CD45RA+ cells were left out of the naive CD8 fraction, which was CD45RO-negative and positively selected for CCR7. Clones were sequenced by immunoSEQ multiplex PCR, and TCRdb holds only the in-frame ones, with some missing. The top ten hold 1.2% of the sample, which has about 1,900,000 clones, approximately 94% seen once. Sequenced: naive CD8+ T cells sorted from blood. These receptor sequences come from a man younger than 35 in good health.

This chain joins TRBV7-9 and TRBJ2-3, with TRBD2 matching 7 bases. Looked up from germline, CDR1 is SEHNR and CDR2 is FQNEAQ (reference sequence). The CDR3 is made up of 17 amino acids. With V trimmed by 4 bases and J by 4 bases, 14 bases remained unmatched. For the CDR3, the DNA is TGTGCCAGCAGCTCCGGACTAGTCATAAAGAGGGCAGATACGCAGTATTTT. Residues: CASSSGLVIKRADTQYF.

The genes are TRBV7-9 and TRBJ2-1; 10 nucleotides match TRBD2. J was trimmed by 5 bases and V by 5 bases; bases with no gene match: 6. The germline CDR1 and CDR2 sequences are SEHNR and FQNEAQ (reference sequence). CDR3 length: 15 amino acids. Here the CDR3 reads CASSPPSGSHNEQFF. DNA of the CDR3: TGTGCCAGCAGCCCCCCTAGCGGGAGCCACAATGAGCAGTTCTTC.

The chain recombines TRBV5-1 with TRBJ2-1, with D unresolved. The V end lost 4 bases, the J end lost 2 bases, and 13 bases lay between the germline ends. Germline loops: CDR1 SGHRS, CDR2 YFSETQ. There are 15 residues in the CDR3. The CDR3 here is CASSPDGGAYNEQFF. CDR3 coding DNA: TGCGCCAGCAGCCCGGATGGTGGGGCCTACAATGAGCAGTTCTTC.

The chain is built from TRBV18 and TRBJ1-4; perhaps TRBD1 as D (5 bases). Deletions cut 4 bases from V and 0 bases from J, with 9 bases between. This CDR3 spans 15 amino acids. Germline lookup yields CDR1 KGHSH and CDR2 LQKENI. CDR3 in DNA: TGTGCCAGCTCACACGGACAAGCAACTAATGAAAAACTGTTTTTT. It yields the protein CASSHGQATNEKLFF.

CDR3 residues: CASSSSDFLGNTIYF. The CDR3 nucleotides are TGTGCCAGTAGTTCCTCAGACTTCCTTGGAAACACCATATATTTT. V gene TRBV19 combines with J gene TRBJ1-3, with D unresolved. Trimming took off 5 bases at V and 3 bases at J, with 14 bases between the two ends. The CDR3 sequence is 15 residues long. CDR1 is LNHDA and CDR2 is SQIVND in the germline V gene (reference sequence).

V and J are TRBV7-8 and TRBJ1-6; D is unclear. This CDR3 has 14 amino acids. V was shortened by 2 bases and J by 6 bases, with 8 bases between the two germline ends. The germline CDR1 and CDR2 sequences are SGHVS and FQNEAQ. CDR3 in amino acids: CASSLLGFNSPLHF. The CDR3 region has the DNA TGTGCCAGCAGCTTACTCGGATTTAATTCACCCCTCCACTTT.

The chain uses TRBV2 and TRBJ1-2; 7 nucleotides line up with TRBD1. The germline gives CDR1 SNHLY, CDR2 FYNNEI. V was pared by 8 bases and J by 2 bases, with 11 bases of the junction left unmatched. The CDR3 length is 15 residues. The CDR3 DNA reads TGTGCCAGCCATTATTCGACAGGGACCAACTATGGCTACACCTTC. It yields the protein CASHYSTGTNYGYTF.

The V gene is TRBV19, the J gene TRBJ1-4; no clear D gene. The CDR3 is 17 residues long. Trimming left V 0 bases short and J 5 bases short, with 16 bases between. CDR1 and CDR2 from the germline V gene are LNHDA and SQIVND (reference sequence). CDR3 bases: TGTGCCAGTAGTATAGATCGTTTAGGAGACGGGAATGAAAAACTGTTTTTT. Its translation: CASSIDRLGDGNEKLFF.